The clone carrying this TCR beta chain was counted many times. TCRdb analysed the 5' RACE reads with MiXCR anew, one entry per CDR3 protein. The sample lists around 160,000 distinct CDR3 sequences; 11% were seen once. These data originate in a study of T-cell memory formation after mild COVID-19. Germline CDR1 and CDR2: SQVTM and ANQGSEA. The length of the CDR3 is 16 residues. Unmatched junction bases numbered 6, after V lost 2 bases and J lost 0 bases. The TCR originated in a young man who had mild COVID-19 (a few samples of this study predate the infection). Cell type and time point are not known. J is TRBJ2-1 and V is TRBV29-1; 8 bases fit TRBD1. Sequencing input: PBMCs or a T cell subset sorted from them (not recorded which). This chain's CDR3 is CSVEWGQALSYNEQFF. For the CDR3, the DNA is TGCAGCGTTGAATGGGGACAGGCCCTCTCCTACAATGAGCAGTTCTTC.